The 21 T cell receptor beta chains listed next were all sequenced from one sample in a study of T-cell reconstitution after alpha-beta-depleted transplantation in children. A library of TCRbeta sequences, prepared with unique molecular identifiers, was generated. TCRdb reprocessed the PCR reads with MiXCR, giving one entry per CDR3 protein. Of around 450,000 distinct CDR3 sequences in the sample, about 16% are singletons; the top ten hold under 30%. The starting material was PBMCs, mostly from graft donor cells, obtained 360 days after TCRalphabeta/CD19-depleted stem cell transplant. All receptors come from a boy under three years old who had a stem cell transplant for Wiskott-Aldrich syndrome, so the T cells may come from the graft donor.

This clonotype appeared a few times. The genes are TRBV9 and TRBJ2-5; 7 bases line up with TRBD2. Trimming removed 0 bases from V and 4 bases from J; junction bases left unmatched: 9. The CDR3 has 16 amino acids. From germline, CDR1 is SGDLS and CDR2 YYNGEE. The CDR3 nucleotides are TGTGCCAGCAGCGTAGCCCCGGGACTATCTTCAGAGACCCAGTACTTC. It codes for CASSVAPGLSSETQYF. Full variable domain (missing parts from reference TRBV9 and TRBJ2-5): DSGVTQTPKHLITATGQRVTLRCSPRSGDLSVYWYQQSLDQGLQFLIQYYNGEERAKGNILERFSAQQFPDLHSELNLSSLELGDSALYFCASSVAPGLSSETQYFGPGTRLLVL.

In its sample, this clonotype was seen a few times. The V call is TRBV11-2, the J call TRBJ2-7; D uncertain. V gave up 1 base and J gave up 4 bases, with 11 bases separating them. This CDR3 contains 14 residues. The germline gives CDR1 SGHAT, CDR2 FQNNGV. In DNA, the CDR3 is TGTGCCAGCAGCTTAGCGCTACTGGGTTACGAGCAGTACTTC. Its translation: CASSLALLGYEQYF.

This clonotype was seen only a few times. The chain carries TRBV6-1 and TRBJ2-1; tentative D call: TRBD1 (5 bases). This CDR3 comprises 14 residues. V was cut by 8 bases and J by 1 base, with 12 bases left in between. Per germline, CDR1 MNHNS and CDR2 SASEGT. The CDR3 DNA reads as TGTGCCAGCCAAAGGGGTTCGTCCTACAATGAGCAGTTCTTC. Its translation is CASQRGSSYNEQFF.

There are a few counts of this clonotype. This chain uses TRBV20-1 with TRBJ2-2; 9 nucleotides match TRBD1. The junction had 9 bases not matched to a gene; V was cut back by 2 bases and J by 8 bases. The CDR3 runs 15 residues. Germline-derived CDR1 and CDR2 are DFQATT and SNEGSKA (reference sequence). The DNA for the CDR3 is TGCAGTGCTAGAAACTCCGGGACAGGGTTAGGGGAGCTGTTTTTT. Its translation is CSARNSGTGLGELFF.

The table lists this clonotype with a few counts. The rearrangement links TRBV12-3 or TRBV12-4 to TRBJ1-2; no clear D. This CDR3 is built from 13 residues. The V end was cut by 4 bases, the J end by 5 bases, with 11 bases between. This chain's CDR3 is CASSSRTQYGYTF. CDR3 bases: TGTGCCAGCAGTTCGAGAACACAATATGGCTACACCTTC.

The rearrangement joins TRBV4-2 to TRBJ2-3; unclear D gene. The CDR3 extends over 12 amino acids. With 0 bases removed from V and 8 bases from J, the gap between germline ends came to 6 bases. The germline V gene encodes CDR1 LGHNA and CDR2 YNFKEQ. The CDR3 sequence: CASSQDWGTQYF. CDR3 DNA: TGTGCCAGCAGCCAAGATTGGGGTACGCAGTATTTT.

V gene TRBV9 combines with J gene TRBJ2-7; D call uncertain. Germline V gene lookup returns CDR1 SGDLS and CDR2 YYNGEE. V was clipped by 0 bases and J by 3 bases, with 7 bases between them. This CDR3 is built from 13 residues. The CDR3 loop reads CASSVGPLYEQYF. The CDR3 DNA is TGTGCCAGCAGCGTAGGGCCTCTCTACGAGCAGTACTTC.

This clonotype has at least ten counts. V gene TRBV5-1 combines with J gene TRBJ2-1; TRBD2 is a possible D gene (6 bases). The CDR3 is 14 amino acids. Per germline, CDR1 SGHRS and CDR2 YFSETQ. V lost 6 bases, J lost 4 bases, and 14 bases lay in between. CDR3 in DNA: TGCGCCAGCACCTGGGGCGGGGAGTACAATGAGCAGTTCTTC. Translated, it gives CASTWGGEYNEQFF.

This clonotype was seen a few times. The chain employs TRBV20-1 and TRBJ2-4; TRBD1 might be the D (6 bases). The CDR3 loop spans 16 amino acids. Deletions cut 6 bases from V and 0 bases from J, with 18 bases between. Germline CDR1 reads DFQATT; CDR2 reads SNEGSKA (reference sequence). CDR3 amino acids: CSAGLTGTLAKNIQYF. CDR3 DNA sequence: TGCAGTGCGGGCTTAACCGGGACATTAGCCAAAAACATTCAGTACTTC.

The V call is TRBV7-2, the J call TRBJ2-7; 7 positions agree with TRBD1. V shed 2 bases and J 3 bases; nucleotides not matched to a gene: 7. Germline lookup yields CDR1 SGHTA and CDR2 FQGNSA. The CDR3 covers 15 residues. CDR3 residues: CASSLRRDRNYEQYF. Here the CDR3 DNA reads TGTGCCAGCAGCTTACGCCGGGACAGAAACTACGAGCAGTACTTC.

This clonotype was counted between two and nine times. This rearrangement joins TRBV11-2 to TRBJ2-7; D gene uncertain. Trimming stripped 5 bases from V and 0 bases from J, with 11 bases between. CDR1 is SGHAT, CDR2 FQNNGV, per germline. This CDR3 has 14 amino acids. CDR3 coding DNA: TGTGCCAGCAGCGCCGGGCAGTTCTCCTACGAGCAGTACTTC. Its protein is CASSAGQFSYEQYF.

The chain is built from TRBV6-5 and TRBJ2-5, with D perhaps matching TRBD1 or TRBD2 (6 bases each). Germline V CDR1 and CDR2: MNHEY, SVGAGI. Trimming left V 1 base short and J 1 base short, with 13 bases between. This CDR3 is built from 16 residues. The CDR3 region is CASSYWGAVPQETQYF. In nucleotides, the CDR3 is TGTGCCAGCAGTTACTGGGGGGCAGTCCCCCAAGAGACCCAGTACTTC.

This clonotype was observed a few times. The CDR3 here is CASSPLTPWDEQYF. DNA for the CDR3: TGTGCCAGCAGCCCCTTAACCCCCTGGGACGAGCAGTACTTC. The chain is built from TRBV3-1 and TRBJ2-7; D is unclear. The germline V and J ends were trimmed by 4 bases and 5 bases, with 15 bases remaining between them. The CDR3 is 14 residues long. Germline V gene lookup returns CDR1 LGHDT and CDR2 YNNKEL (reference sequence).

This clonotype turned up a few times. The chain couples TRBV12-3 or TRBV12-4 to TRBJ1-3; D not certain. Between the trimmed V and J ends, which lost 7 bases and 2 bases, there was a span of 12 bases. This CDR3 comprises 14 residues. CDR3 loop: CASTRVGAGNTIYF. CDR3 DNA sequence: TGTGCCAGCACCCGAGTCGGAGCTGGAAACACCATATATTTT.

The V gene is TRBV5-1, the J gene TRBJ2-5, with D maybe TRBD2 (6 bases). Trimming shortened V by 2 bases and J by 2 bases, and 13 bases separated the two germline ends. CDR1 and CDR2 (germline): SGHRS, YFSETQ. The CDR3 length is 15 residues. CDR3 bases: TGCGCCAGCAGCTTAGGAGGGCCAGATCAAGAGACCCAGTACTTC. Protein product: CASSLGGPDQETQYF.

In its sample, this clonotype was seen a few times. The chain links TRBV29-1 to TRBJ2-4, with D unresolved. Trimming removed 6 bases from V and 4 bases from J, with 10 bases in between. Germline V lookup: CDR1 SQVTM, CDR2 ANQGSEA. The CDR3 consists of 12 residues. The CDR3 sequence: CSVRLLKNIQYF. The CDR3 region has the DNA TGCAGCGTCCGGCTCCTTAAAAACATTCAGTACTTC.

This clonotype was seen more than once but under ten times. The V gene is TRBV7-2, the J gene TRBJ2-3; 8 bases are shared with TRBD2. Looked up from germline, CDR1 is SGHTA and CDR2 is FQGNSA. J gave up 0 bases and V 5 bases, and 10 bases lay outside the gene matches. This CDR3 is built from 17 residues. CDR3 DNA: TGTGCCAGCAGCGTCCGGACTAGCCCCCGCAGCACAGATACGCAGTATTTT. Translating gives CASSVRTSPRSTDTQYF.

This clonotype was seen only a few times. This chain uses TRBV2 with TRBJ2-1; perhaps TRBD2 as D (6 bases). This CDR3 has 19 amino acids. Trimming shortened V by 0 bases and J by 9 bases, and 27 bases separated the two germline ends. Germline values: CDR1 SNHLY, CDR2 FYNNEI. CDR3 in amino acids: CASSEAHPMTRGEFGEQFF. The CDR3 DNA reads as TGTGCCAGCAGTGAAGCTCACCCAATGACTAGAGGGGAGTTCGGTGAGCAGTTCTTC.

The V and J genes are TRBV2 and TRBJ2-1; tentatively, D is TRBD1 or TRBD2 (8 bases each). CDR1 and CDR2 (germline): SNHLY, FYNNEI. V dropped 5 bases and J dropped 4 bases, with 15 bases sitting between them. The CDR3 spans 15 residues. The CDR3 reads CASSSGGGGYNEQFF. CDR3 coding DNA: TGTGCCAGCAGTTCAGGGGGCGGGGGGTACAATGAGCAGTTCTTC.

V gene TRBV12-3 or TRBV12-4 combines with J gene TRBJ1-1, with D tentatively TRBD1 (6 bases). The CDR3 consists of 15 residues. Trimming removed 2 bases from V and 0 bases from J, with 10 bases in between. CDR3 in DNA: TGTGCCAGCAGTTTACGGACAGTAATGAACACTGAAGCTTTCTTT. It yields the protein CASSLRTVMNTEAFF.

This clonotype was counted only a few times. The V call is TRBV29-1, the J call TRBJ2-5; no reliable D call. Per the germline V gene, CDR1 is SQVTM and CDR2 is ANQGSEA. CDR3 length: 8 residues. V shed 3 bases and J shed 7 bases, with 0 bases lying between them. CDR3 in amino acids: CSVETQYF. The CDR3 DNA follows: TGCAGCGTTGAGACCCAGTACTTC.